The 28 T cell receptor beta chains reported below all come from one sample, sequenced in a study of control samples from healthy donors and cancer patients (dated by TCRdb to the early 2020s). Library method: the immunoSEQ multiplex PCR assay. Sourced from immuneACCESS, this table was stored by TCRdb with only in-frame sequences that have V and J called. A share of the clones is absent; for the studies checked, an unresolved V gene accounts for under half, and the remainder has no known explanation. The sample has around 94,000 clones on record, approximately 90% of them singletons. The ten largest clonotypes hold 1.3% of the sample. Sequencing input: blood. These TCRs come from a woman between 45 and 60 years old in good health.

The V and J genes are TRBV7-3 and TRBJ2-3; no reliable D call. V was shortened by 4 bases and J by 2 bases, with 13 bases between the two germline ends. Germline CDR1 is SGHTA and CDR2 is FQGTGA. CDR3 length equals 15 residues. The CDR3 bases are TGTGCCAGCAGCTCCCAGACCCATCCCACAGATACGCAGTATTTT. This gives the protein CASSSQTHPTDTQYF.

The chain links TRBV18 to TRBJ2-1; D possibly corresponds to TRBD1 (5 bases). The CDR3 runs 13 residues. Germline CDR1 is KGHSH and CDR2 is LQKENI. Trimming removed 3 bases at V and 8 bases at J, with 11 bases between. The CDR3 here is CASSPSAGYEQFF. Written as DNA, the CDR3 is TGTGCCAGCTCACCCTCCGCAGGGTATGAGCAGTTCTTC.

The V and J genes are TRBV4-3 and TRBJ1-2; TRBD1 might be the D (5 bases). CDR3 size: 14 residues. Germline V gives CDR1 LGHNA, CDR2 YSLEER. V dropped 4 bases and J dropped 4 bases, with 13 bases sitting between them. CDR3 sequence: CASSPGEGPYGYTF. The CDR3 DNA is TGCGCCAGCAGCCCCGGGGAGGGACCCTATGGCTACACCTTC.

The chain carries TRBV5-1 and TRBJ2-7; TRBD1 or TRBD2 may be the D gene (5 bases each). Germline V lookup: CDR1 SGHRS, CDR2 YFSETQ. There are 13 residues in the CDR3. Trimming took 4 bases from V and 6 from J, leaving 14 bases between them. CDR3 in amino acids: CASSPRGAGEQYF. The CDR3 nucleotides are TGCGCCAGCAGCCCCCGAGGGGCGGGCGAGCAGTACTTC.

CDR3 sequence: CASSTPGYDEKLFF. The CDR3, as DNA: TGTGCCAGCAGCACCCCGGGCTATGATGAAAAACTGTTTTTT. This chain joins TRBV11-2 and TRBJ1-4; no reliable D call. There are 14 residues in the CDR3. Trimming pared 5 bases from V and 6 bases from J, leaving 13 bases between. Germline CDR1 and CDR2: SGHAT and FQNNGV. The full variable domain, with the rest looked up from reference TRBV11-2 and TRBJ1-4, is EAGVAQSPRYKIIEKRQSVAFWCNPISGHATLYWYQQILGQGPKLLIQFQNNGVVDDSQLPKDRFSAERLKGVDSTLKIQPAKLEDSAVYLCASSTPGYDEKLFFGSGTQLSVL.

This chain joins TRBV7-2 and TRBJ2-7; 11 bases are shared with TRBD2. Germline CDR1 and CDR2: SGHTA and FQGNSA. The CDR3 contains 15 residues. Losses at the gene ends were 5 bases for V and 4 bases for J; bases not matched to a gene: 7. CDR3 amino acids: CASSPASGRTYEQYF. The CDR3 DNA sequence: TGTGCCAGCAGCCCGGCTAGCGGGAGGACGTACGAGCAGTACTTC. The whole variable domain, filled in from reference TRBV7-2 and TRBJ2-7, reads GAGVSQSPSNKVTEKGKDVELRCDPISGHTALYWYRQSLGQGLEFLIYFQGNSAPDKSGLPSDRFSAERTGGSVSTLTIQRTQQEDSAVYLCASSPASGRTYEQYFGPGTRLTVT.

The V and J genes are TRBV5-4 and TRBJ2-7; TRBD2 matches 9 bases. With 3 bases clipped from V and 6 bases from J, the junction kept 16 bases outside the gene matches. Germline values: CDR1 SGHNT, CDR2 YYREEE (reference sequence). This CDR3 contains 17 residues. The CDR3 here is CASSSYRGASGTAEQYF. CDR3 coding DNA: TGTGCCAGCAGCTCCTACCGTGGGGCTAGCGGGACGGCCGAGCAGTACTTC.

The genes are TRBV29-1 and TRBJ2-3; 7 bases agree with TRBD2. This CDR3 has 13 amino acids. Per the germline V gene, CDR1 is SQVTM and CDR2 is ANQGSEA. Trimming took 4 bases from V and 0 from J; bases not matched to a gene: 1. The CDR3 reads CSVVRGSTDTQYF. In DNA, the CDR3 is TGCAGCGTTGTGCGGGGGAGCACAGATACGCAGTATTTT.

Only a few counts were recorded for this clone. The chain uses TRBV4-1 and TRBJ2-3; unclear D gene. This CDR3 contains 14 residues. Germline CDR1 is MGHRA and CDR2 is YSYEKL. V was cut by 1 base and J by 6 bases, with 11 bases left in between. CDR3 DNA sequence: TGCGCCAGCAGCCAAGGGGCGCCGTGGGATACGCAGTATTTT. This encodes CASSQGAPWDTQYF.

J is TRBJ2-1 and V is TRBV19; D could derive from TRBD1 or TRBD2 (5 bases each). V lost 4 bases and J lost 9, with 10 bases in between. CDR1 is LNHDA and CDR2 is SQIVND in the germline V gene (reference sequence). This CDR3 comprises 12 residues. The CDR3 bases are TGTGCCAGTAGTAGTAGTGGGACTGAGCAGTTCTTC. It encodes CASSSSGTEQFF. Supplemented by reference TRBV19 and TRBJ2-1, the full variable domain reads DGGITQSPKYLFRKEGQNVTLSCEQNLNHDAMYWYRQDPGQGLRLIYYSQIVNDFQKGDIAEGYSVSREKKESFPLTVTSAQKNPTAFYLCASSSSGTEQFFGPGTRLTVL.

CDR3: CASSQAGWTDTQYF. The CDR3 DNA reads TGTGCCAGCAGCCAAGCTGGGTGGACAGATACGCAGTATTTT. The rearrangement joins TRBV3-1 (or the pseudogene TRBV3-2) to TRBJ2-3; D is ambiguous. In germline, CDR1 is LGHDT, CDR2 YNNKEL (reference sequence). This CDR3 is 14 amino acids long. The ends were cut back, 1 base at V and 3 bases at J, with 8 bases in the middle.

To note about this clone: Within the sample, other DNA sequences also encode this same CDR3. V and J are TRBV5-1 and TRBJ2-7; 8 nucleotides agree with TRBD2. This CDR3 spans 12 amino acids. CDR1 and CDR2 (germline): SGHRS, YFSETQ. J was trimmed by 5 bases and V by 9 bases; bases with no gene match: 7. DNA of the CDR3: TGCGCCATGGGCGGGGGGCTGCACGAGCAGTACTTC. Its translation is CAMGGGLHEQYF.

This clone has only one observation. CDR3 DNA sequence: TGTGCCAGCAGCTCGTCCGGTGTAGGCAAAAACATTCAGTACTTC. This gives the protein CASSSSGVGKNIQYF. This chain joins TRBV7-2 and TRBJ2-4; D is undetermined. Looked up from germline, CDR1 is SGHTA and CDR2 is FQGNSA. V shed 4 bases and J shed 3 bases, with 13 bases lying between them. There are 15 residues in the CDR3.

The table lists this clone with a count of one. The gene calls are TRBV28 and TRBJ2-3, with D maybe TRBD2 (6 bases). Trimming removed 3 bases from V and 5 bases from J, with 12 bases in between. Germline CDR1 is MDHEN and CDR2 is SYDVKM. The CDR3 has 14 amino acids. The CDR3 is CASSFRGRLDTQYF. The DNA of the CDR3 is TGTGCCAGCAGTTTTCGGGGGAGGTTAGATACGCAGTATTTT.

The chain carries TRBV18 and TRBJ1-5; D is possibly TRBD1 (6 bases). Germline V gives CDR1 KGHSH, CDR2 LQKENI. This CDR3 has 16 amino acids. Trimming left V 6 bases short and J 2 bases short, with 17 bases between. The CDR3 DNA follows: TGTGCCAGCTCGCTCGAGCACAGGGCAGGCAATCAGCCCCAGCATTTT. Protein: CASSLEHRAGNQPQHF.

The chain joins TRBV7-2 to TRBJ1-2, with D possibly matching TRBD1 (5 bases). The germline V gene has CDR1 SGHTA and CDR2 FQGNSA. V lost 0 bases and J lost 8, with 16 bases in between. CDR3 length: 15 residues. The DNA of the CDR3 is TGTGCCAGCAGCTTAGCCAAGGGGCGCGATCCAGGCTACACCTTC. Protein sequence: CASSLAKGRDPGYTF.

The chain couples TRBV21-1 to TRBJ2-7; the DNA was not compared with TRBD2, the D call given in the table. TRBV21-1 is recorded as a pseudogene. There are 15 residues in the CDR3. The CDR3 DNA sequence: TGTGCCAGCAAGAAAAGTAGGAGGGGAAGCTGCGAGCAGTACTTC. Its translation is CASKKSRRGSCEQYF.

The genes are TRBV7-9 and TRBJ2-7; possible D gene TRBD1, 6 bases. Per germline, CDR1 SEHNR and CDR2 FQNEAQ (reference sequence). Trimming took off 5 bases at V and 2 bases at J, with 10 bases between the two ends. The CDR3 totals 13 residues. The CDR3 sequence is CASSPDRTYEQYF. CDR3 nucleotide sequence: TGTGCCAGCAGCCCGGACAGAACCTACGAGCAGTACTTC.

This clone was seen only a few times. This sequence joins TRBV2 and TRBJ1-4; 8 bases are shared with TRBD1. The CDR3 spans 17 residues. Looked up from germline, CDR1 is SNHLY and CDR2 is FYNNEI. V dropped 1 base and J dropped 0; count of bases not matched to a gene: 4. Here the CDR3 reads CASSEDPGQATNEKLFF. CDR3 nucleotide sequence: TGTGCCAGCAGTGAAGATCCGGGACAGGCAACTAATGAAAAACTGTTTTTT.

The chain couples TRBV28 to TRBJ1-6, with D possibly matching TRBD1 (5 bases). Germline V gene lookup returns CDR1 MDHEN and CDR2 SYDVKM. CDR3 length equals 16 residues. Between the trimmed V and J ends, which lost 5 bases and 7 bases, there was a span of 18 bases. The CDR3, as DNA: TGTGCCAGCAGTCCGTCGAGGAGGGGAGGAAATTCACCCCTCCACTTT. It translates to CASSPSRRGGNSPLHF.

The rearrangement links TRBV6-5 to TRBJ2-5, with D maybe TRBD1 (5 bases). V lost 2 bases, J lost 2 bases, and 6 bases lay in between. This CDR3 spans 13 amino acids. The V gene's germline CDR1 is MNHEY and CDR2 SVGAGI. The CDR3 sequence is CASSYDRQETQYF. CDR3 DNA: TGTGCCAGCAGTTACGACAGACAAGAGACCCAGTACTTC.

This chain links TRBV18 with TRBJ1-1, with 8 nucleotides matching TRBD1. Germline CDR1 and CDR2: KGHSH and LQKENI. The CDR3 contains 15 residues. Trimming at V came to 3 bases and at J to 2 bases, leaving 5 bases not matched to a gene. The CDR3 is CASSPSTGVNTEAFF. The CDR3 coding sequence is TGTGCCAGCTCACCCTCGACAGGGGTTAACACTGAAGCTTTCTTT.

In its sample, this clone was seen once. The chain recombines TRBV4-2 with TRBJ2-3; 7 bases line up with TRBD2. V lost 2 bases and J lost 2; bases outside the gene matches: 22. Germline CDR1 and CDR2: LGHNA and YNFKEQ. The length of the CDR3 is 21 residues. The CDR3 bases are TGTGCCAGCAGCCAACTTGGAGGTCGCGGGGGACCCCCAGTATACACAGATACGCAGTATTTT. Amino acid sequence: CASSQLGGRGGPPVYTDTQYF.

CDR3 region: CASIPWGGNEQFF. The CDR3 bases are TGTGCCAGCATCCCTTGGGGGGGCAATGAGCAGTTCTTC. The rearrangement joins TRBV6-2 or TRBV6-3 to TRBJ2-1; 7 nucleotides align to TRBD2. The CDR3 contains 13 residues. The germline V gene has CDR1 MNHEY and CDR2 SVGEGT. V shed 7 bases, J shed 6 bases, and the junction held 6 bases outside the gene matches.

The rearrangement links TRBV19 to TRBJ2-3, with TRBD2 matching over 9 bases. The CDR3 has 14 amino acids. Trimming took 4 bases from V and 1 from J; bases not matched to a gene: 0. Germline-derived CDR1 and CDR2 are LNHDA and SQIVND (reference sequence). In nucleotides, the CDR3 is TGTGCCAGTAGTAGCGGGGGGGGCACAGATACGCAGTATTTT. Encoded protein: CASSSGGGTDTQYF.

In regard to this clone: The identical CDR3 is also encoded by other nucleotide sequences in the sample. The gene calls are TRBV6-5 and TRBJ1-1, with TRBD1 as a possible D gene (5 bases). With 7 bases removed from V and 3 bases from J, the gap between germline ends came to 9 bases. The CDR3 has 12 amino acids. Germline V CDR1 and CDR2: MNHEY, SVGAGI. CDR3 coding DNA: TGTGCCAGCAATCGGGGGGACACTGAAGCTTTCTTT. Protein sequence: CASNRGDTEAFF.

This clone was seen a single time. This sequence joins TRBV11-3 and TRBJ1-5; D possibly corresponds to TRBD1 (5 bases). CDR1 SGHNT and CDR2 YENEEA come from the germline V gene. The CDR3 covers 14 residues. V shed 5 bases and J shed 1 base, with 9 bases lying between them. The CDR3 protein is CASSRGGSNQPQHF. For the CDR3, the DNA is TGTGCCAGCAGCCGGGGGGGAAGCAATCAGCCCCAGCATTTT.

This clone was counted a single time. The chain has TRBV7-2 and TRBJ2-1, with a tentative D call TRBD2 (5 bases). V lost 1 base and J 6 bases, leaving 13 bases between the germline ends. Germline V gene data show CDR1 as SGHTA and CDR2 as FQGNSA. The CDR3 is 15 amino acids. The CDR3 spells CASSLDMGVINEQFF. The CDR3 DNA reads as TGTGCCAGCAGCTTAGATATGGGAGTCATCAATGAGCAGTTCTTC.